This TCR beta chain was found in a study of T cell changes during pregnancy in multiple sclerosis. Profiling relied on immunoSEQ multiplex PCR, and the TCRdb table lists in-frame clones only, not all of them. The sample has about 44,000 clones; 92% are singletons. The germline CDR1 and CDR2 sequences are LNHDA and SQIVND (reference sequence). This CDR3 has 12 residues. Trimming pared 9 bases from V and 2 bases from J, leaving 10 bases between. The sample consisted of CD4+ T cells from peripheral blood mononuclear cells, taken in the first trimester of pregnancy. The origin of this receptor is a female donor with multiple sclerosis, enrolled in a pregnancy study. The chain links TRBV19 to TRBJ1-1; D remains ambiguous. The CDR3, as DNA: TGTGCCAGCAAGTCAGTAAACACTGAAGCTTTCTTT. Translated, it gives CASKSVNTEAFF.